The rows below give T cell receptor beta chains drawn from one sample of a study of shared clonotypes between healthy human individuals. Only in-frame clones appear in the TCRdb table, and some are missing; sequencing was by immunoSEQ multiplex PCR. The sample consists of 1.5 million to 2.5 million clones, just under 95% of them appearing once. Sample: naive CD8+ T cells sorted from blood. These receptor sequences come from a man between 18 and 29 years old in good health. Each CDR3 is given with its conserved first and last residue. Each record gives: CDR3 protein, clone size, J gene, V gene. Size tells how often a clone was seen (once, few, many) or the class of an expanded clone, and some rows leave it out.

CASSQGLARTTDTQYF - TRBJ2-3 TRBV18
CASSQVLAGSETQYF - TRBJ2-5 TRBV4-3
CASSPLGSGGSWHEQYF - TRBJ2-7 TRBV27
CASSHRGGTGDYGYTF - TRBJ1-2 TRBV14
CASSTLTGYETQYF - TRBJ2-5 TRBV13
CASSIPQSSTGELFF - TRBJ2-2 TRBV19
CAIREGYQETQYF - TRBJ2-5 TRBV10-3
CASSHRGTEAINYGYTF - TRBJ1-2 TRBV23-1
CASSHGEGAYEQYF - TRBJ2-7 TRBV7-9
CASSYSKYGDGYTF - TRBJ1-2 TRBV6-5
CAWIPLGQVGIYGYTF - TRBJ1-2 TRBV30
CSVRQGAYEQFF - TRBJ2-1 TRBV29-1
CASIGENYGYTF - TRBJ1-2 TRBV5-1
CASSLLWTDTQYF - TRBJ2-3 TRBV27
CASSRDRGYEQYF - TRBJ2-7 TRBV7-8
CASSYYRQETQYF - TRBJ2-5 TRBV6-6
CASSIDLDYEQYF - TRBJ2-7 TRBV19
CASSWEGAETQYF - TRBJ2-5 TRBV5-8
CASSSNSRGWNEQYF - TRBJ2-7 TRBV13
CASRSTAYTEAFF - TRBJ1-1 TRBV19
CAWDLWGSNTGELFF once TRBJ2-2 TRBV30
CASGDSTDTEAFF - TRBJ1-1 TRBV6-5
CAWSVRSGWNTGELFF - TRBJ2-2 TRBV30
CASSPPPGKETQYF - TRBJ2-5 TRBV18
CASSLIGEGTGNTIYF - TRBJ1-3 TRBV11-2
CASSLVIRGSPYEQYF once TRBJ2-7 TRBV5-6
CASSWDRVFYEQYF - TRBJ2-7 TRBV5-1
CASSLGFAATSTDTQYF - TRBJ2-3 TRBV11-2
CASSLQGINYNEQFF - TRBJ2-1 TRBV9
CASRGWNRDIDTQYF - TRBJ2-3 TRBV6-1
CASKEGGDISSYNEQFF - TRBJ2-1 TRBV27
CASSWGRAETQYF - TRBJ2-5 TRBV6-5
CASSSSSEGTSTDTQYF - TRBJ2-3 TRBV28
CASEGGKLAKNIQYF - TRBJ2-4 TRBV2
CSVGDRLTGELFF - TRBJ2-2 TRBV29-1
CASSRPRAERGEKLFF - TRBJ1-4 TRBV4-1
CASSVGAYNSPLHF - TRBJ1-6 TRBV2
CASSSNQGVGSGNTIYF - TRBJ1-3 TRBV28
CASSYGEEQYF - TRBJ2-7 TRBV6-5
CASSLGLAEAYEQYF - TRBJ2-7 TRBV2
CASSLDGGTYNEQFF once TRBJ2-1 TRBV7-3
CASSVGTTSTDTQYF once TRBJ2-3 TRBV9
CASSLATDYEQYF - TRBJ2-7 TRBV7-9
CAWSVLQTASAYEQYF once TRBJ2-7 TRBV30
CATSSSSKQGLPTDTQYF - TRBJ2-3 TRBV15
CASSSAGGYEQYF - TRBJ2-7 TRBV27
CASSLFPLASDTQYF once TRBJ2-3 TRBV5-1
CASSSVRGGTDTQYF - TRBJ2-3 TRBV27
CASSYGPGIRNEQFF once TRBJ2-1 TRBV27
CASSSGPRGAVADTQYF - TRBJ2-3 TRBV5-6
CASSYSSGTASYEQYF - TRBJ2-7 TRBV6-5
CASSTMGENSPLHF - TRBJ1-6 TRBV27